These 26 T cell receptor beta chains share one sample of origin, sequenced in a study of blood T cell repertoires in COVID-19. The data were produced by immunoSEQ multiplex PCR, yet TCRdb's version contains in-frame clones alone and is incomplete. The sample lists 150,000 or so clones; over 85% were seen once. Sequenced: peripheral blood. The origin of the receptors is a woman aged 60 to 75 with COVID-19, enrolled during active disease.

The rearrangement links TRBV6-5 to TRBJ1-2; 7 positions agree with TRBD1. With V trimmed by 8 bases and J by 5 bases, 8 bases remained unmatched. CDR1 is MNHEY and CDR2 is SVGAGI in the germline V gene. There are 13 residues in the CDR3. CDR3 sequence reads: CASSTWDSYGYTF. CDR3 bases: TGTGCCAGCTCCACCTGGGACAGTTATGGCTACACCTTC.

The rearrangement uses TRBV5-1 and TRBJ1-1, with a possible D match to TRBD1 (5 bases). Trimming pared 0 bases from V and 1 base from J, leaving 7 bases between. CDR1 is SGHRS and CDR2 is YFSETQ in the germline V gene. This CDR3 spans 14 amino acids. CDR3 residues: CASSLDGANTEAFF. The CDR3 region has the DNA TGCGCCAGCAGCTTGGATGGGGCGAACACTGAAGCTTTCTTT. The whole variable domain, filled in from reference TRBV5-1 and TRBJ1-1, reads KAGVTQTPRYLIKTRGQQVTLSCSPISGHRSVSWYQQTPGQGLQFLFEYFSETQRNKGNFPGRFSGRQFSNSRSEMNVSTLELGDSALYLCASSLDGANTEAFFGQGTRLTVV.

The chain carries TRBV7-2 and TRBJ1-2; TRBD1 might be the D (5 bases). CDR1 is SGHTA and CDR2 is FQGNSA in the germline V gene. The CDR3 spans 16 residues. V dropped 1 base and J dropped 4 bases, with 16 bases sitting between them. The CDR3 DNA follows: TGTGCCAGCAGCTTAGGGGGCATGGGCGTAGGCTATGGCTACACCTTC. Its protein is CASSLGGMGVGYGYTF.

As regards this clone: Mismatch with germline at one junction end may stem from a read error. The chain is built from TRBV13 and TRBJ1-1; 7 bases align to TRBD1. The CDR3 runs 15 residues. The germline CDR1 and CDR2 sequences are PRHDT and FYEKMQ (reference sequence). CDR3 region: CASTPPTGLKTEAFF. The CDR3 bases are TGTGCCAGCACCCCACCGACAGGGTTGAAAACTGAAGCTTTCTTT.

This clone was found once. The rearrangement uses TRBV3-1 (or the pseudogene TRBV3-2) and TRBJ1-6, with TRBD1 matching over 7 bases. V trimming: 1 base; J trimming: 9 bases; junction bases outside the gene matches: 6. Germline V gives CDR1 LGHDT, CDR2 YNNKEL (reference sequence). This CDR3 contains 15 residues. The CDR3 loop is CASSQGQGGSSPLHF. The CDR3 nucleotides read TGTGCCAGCAGCCAAGGACAGGGTGGGAGTTCACCCCTCCACTTT.

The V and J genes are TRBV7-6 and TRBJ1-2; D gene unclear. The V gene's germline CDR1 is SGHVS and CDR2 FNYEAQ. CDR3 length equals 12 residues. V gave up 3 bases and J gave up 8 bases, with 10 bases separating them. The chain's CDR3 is CASSLGSEGYTF. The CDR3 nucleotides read TGTGCCAGCAGCTTGGGCTCCGAGGGCTACACCTTC.

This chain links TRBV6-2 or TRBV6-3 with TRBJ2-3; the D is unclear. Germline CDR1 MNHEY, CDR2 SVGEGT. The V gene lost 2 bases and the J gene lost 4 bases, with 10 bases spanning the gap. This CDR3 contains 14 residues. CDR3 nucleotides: TGTGCCAGCAGTTACCAGAACCCCCCAGATACGCAGTATTTT. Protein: CASSYQNPPDTQYF.

CDR3 residues: CASSQDSGWGQPYEQYF. CDR3 sequence (DNA): TGTGCCAGCAGCCAAGATTCGGGTTGGGGCCAGCCCTACGAGCAGTACTTC. The chain has TRBV3-1 (or the pseudogene TRBV3-2) and TRBJ2-7, with D perhaps matching TRBD1 (5 bases). The CDR3 runs 17 residues. From germline, CDR1 is LGHDT and CDR2 YNNKEL (reference sequence). V was shortened by 0 bases and J by 2 bases, with 17 bases between the two germline ends.

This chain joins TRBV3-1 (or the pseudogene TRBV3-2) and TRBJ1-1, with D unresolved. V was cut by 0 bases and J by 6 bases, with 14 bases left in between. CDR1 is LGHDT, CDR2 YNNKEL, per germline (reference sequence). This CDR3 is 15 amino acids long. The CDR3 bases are TGTGCCAGCAGCCAAGAGAGTATCGGGGTTGCTGAAGCTTTCTTT. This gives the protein CASSQESIGVAEAFF.

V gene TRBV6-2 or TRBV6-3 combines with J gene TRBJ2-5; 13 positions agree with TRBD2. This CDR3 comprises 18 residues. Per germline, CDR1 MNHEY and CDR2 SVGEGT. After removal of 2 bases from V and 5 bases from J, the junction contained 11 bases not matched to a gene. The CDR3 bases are TGTGCCAGCAGTTACCCCCTGACTAGCGGGGGGCCTCGTGAGACCCAGTACTTC. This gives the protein CASSYPLTSGGPRETQYF.

CDR3 residues: CASSKLAGVYNEQFF. As DNA, the CDR3 is TGTGCCAGCAGTAAGCTAGCGGGGGTATACAATGAGCAGTTCTTC. The chain has TRBV6-2 or TRBV6-3 and TRBJ2-1; 10 bases agree with TRBD2. V shed 5 bases and J 4 bases; nucleotides not matched to a gene: 5. Germline V CDR1 and CDR2: MNHEY, SVGEGT. There are 15 residues in the CDR3.

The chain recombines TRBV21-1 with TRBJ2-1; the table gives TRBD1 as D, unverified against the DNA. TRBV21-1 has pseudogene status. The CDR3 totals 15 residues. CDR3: CASSTDIVPYNEQFF. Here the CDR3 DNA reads TGTGCCAGCAGCACAGACATAGTCCCCTACAATGAGCAGTTCTTC.

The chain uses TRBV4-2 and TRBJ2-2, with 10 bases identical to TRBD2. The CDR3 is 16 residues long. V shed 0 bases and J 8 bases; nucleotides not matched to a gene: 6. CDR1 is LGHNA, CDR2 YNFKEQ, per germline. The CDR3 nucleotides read TGTGCCAGCAGCCAAGATGGGGCTAGCGGGGGTGGGGAGCTGTTTTTT. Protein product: CASSQDGASGGGELFF.

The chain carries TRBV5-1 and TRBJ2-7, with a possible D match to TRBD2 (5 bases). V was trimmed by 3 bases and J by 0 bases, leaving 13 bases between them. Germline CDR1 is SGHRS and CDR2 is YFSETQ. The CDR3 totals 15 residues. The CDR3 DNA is TGCGCCAGCAGCTCGGGCCCTGGGAGCTCCTACGAGCAGTACTTC. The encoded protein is CASSSGPGSSYEQYF.

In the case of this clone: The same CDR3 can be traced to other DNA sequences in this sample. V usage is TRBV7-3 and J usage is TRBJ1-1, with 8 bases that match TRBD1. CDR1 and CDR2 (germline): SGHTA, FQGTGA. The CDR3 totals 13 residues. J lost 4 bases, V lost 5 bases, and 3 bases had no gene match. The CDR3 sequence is CASSPTGGTEAFF. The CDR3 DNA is TGTGCCAGCAGCCCTACAGGGGGCACTGAAGCTTTCTTT.

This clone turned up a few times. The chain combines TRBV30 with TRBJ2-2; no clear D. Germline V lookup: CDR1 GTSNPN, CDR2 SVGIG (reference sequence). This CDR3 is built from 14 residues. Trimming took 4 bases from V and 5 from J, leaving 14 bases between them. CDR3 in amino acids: CAWTRIWSTGELFF. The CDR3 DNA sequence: TGTGCCTGGACCCGGATCTGGAGTACCGGGGAGCTGTTTTTT.

CDR3 protein: CASSVGQAFRRNTIYF. The CDR3 region has the DNA TGTGCCAGCAGCGTAGGCCAGGCGTTTAGGAGAAACACCATATATTTT. The gene calls are TRBV9 and TRBJ1-3; D call uncertain. V shed 0 bases and J shed 5 bases, with 15 bases lying between them. Germline V lookup: CDR1 SGDLS, CDR2 YYNGEE. The CDR3 runs 16 residues.

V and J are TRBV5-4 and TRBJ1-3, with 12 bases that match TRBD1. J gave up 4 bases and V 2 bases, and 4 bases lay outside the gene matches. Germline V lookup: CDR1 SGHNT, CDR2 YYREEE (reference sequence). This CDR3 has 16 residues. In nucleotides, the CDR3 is TGTGCCAGCAGCTTCCGGGACAGGGGGCCCGGAAACACCATATATTTT. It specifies CASSFRDRGPGNTIYF. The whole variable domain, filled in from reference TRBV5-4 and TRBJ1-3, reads ETGVTQSPTHLIKTRGQQVTLRCSSQSGHNTVSWYQQALGQGPQFIFQYYREEENGRGNFPPRFSGLQFPNYSSELNVNALELDDSALYLCASSFRDRGPGNTIYFGEGSWLTVV.

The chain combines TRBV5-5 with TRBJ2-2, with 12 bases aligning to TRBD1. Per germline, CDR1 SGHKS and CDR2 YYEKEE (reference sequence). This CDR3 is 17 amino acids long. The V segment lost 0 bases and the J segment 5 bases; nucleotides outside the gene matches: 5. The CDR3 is CASSLAGQGALTGELFF. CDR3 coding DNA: TGTGCCAGCAGCTTGGCGGGACAGGGGGCTTTAACCGGGGAGCTGTTTTTT.

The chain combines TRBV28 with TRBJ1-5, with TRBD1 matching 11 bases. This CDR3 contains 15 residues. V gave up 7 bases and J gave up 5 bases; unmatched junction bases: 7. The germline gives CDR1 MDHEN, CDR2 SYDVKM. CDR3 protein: CASTQGTGGYQPQHF. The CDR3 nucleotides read TGTGCCAGCACCCAGGGGACAGGGGGGTATCAGCCCCAGCATTTT.

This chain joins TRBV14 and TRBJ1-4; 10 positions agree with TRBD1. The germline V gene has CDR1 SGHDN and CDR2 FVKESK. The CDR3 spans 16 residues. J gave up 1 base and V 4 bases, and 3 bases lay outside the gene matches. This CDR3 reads CASSRRTGGTNEKLFF. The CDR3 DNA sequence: TGTGCCAGCAGCCGACGGACAGGGGGAACTAATGAAAAACTGTTTTTT.

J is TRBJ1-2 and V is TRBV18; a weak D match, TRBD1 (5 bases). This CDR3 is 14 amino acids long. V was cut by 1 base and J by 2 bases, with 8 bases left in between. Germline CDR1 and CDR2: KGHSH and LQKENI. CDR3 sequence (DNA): TGTGCCAGCTCACCACAGGGGAGGAACTATGGCTACACCTTC. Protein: CASSPQGRNYGYTF.

CDR3 amino acids: CASSKGSPGQSLREQYF. The DNA for the CDR3 is TGTGCCAGCAGTAAAGGCAGCCCCGGACAGAGCCTTAGGGAGCAGTACTTC. The chain has TRBV13 and TRBJ2-7; TRBD1 is a possible D gene (6 bases). Trimming stripped 6 bases from V and 7 bases from J, with 28 bases between. CDR3 length: 17 amino acids. Germline CDR1 and CDR2: PRHDT and FYEKMQ (reference sequence).

CDR3 residues: CASSLREGTGDENQPQHF. For the CDR3, the DNA is TGTGCCAGCAGCTTAAGGGAAGGGACAGGGGACGAAAATCAGCCCCAGCATTTT. The J gene is TRBJ1-5, the V gene TRBV21-1; TRBD1, as called in the table, went unchecked against the DNA. TRBV21-1 corresponds to a pseudogene. The CDR3 covers 18 residues.

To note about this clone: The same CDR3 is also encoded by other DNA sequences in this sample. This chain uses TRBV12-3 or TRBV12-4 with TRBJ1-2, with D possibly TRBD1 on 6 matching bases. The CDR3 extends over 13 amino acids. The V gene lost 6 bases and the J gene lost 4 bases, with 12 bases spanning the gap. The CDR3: CASSPDRIYGYTF. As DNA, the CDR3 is TGTGCCAGCAGCCCTGACAGGATCTATGGCTACACCTTC.

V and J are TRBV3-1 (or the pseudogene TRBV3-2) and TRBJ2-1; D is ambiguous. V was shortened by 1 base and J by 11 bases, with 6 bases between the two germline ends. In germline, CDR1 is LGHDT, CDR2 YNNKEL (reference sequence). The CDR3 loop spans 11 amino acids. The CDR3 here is CASSQGLKQFF. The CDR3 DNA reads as TGTGCCAGCAGCCAAGGACTCAAGCAGTTCTTC.